Following are 26 T cell receptor beta chains from one sample sequenced in a study of shared clonotypes between healthy human individuals. The assay was immunoSEQ multiplex PCR, and TCRdb's table has in-frame clones only and misses some. This sample yields over 2 million clones, of which roughly 95% are seen a single time; under 0.15% belongs to the top ten. Sequenced: naive CD4+ T cells sorted from blood. Stated subset: CD45RA+ positively selected. These receptors were taken from a man younger than 30 in good health.

This rearrangement joins TRBV6-6 to TRBJ1-2, with D unclear. The V and J ends lost 6 bases and 7 bases respectively, with 15 bases between them. Germline values: CDR1 MNHNY, CDR2 SVGAGI (reference sequence). The CDR3 has 13 residues. Here the CDR3 DNA reads TGTGCCAGCAGACCAGACCAGAGACCTGGCTACACCTTC. Translation gives CASRPDQRPGYTF.

The chain recombines TRBV19 with TRBJ1-2, with a weak D call TRBD1 (5 bases). The CDR3 has 15 amino acids. The germline V gene encodes CDR1 LNHDA and CDR2 SQIVND (reference sequence). V lost 5 bases and J 0 bases, leaving 13 bases between the germline ends. The CDR3 DNA sequence: TGTGCCAGTAGTCCCGTGGAGGGGACTAACTATGGCTACACCTTC. The encoded protein is CASSPVEGTNYGYTF.

The chain employs TRBV28 and TRBJ2-2; D is ambiguous. CDR1 MDHEN and CDR2 SYDVKM come from the germline V gene. V lost 3 bases and J 0 bases, leaving 2 bases between the germline ends. This CDR3 contains 13 residues. The CDR3 region is CASSFTNTGELFF. The CDR3, as DNA: TGTGCCAGCAGTTTCACGAACACCGGGGAGCTGTTTTTT.

The chain links TRBV28 to TRBJ2-5; the match to TRBD1 covers 7 bases. The CDR3 is 15 residues long. V shed 2 bases and J 4 bases; nucleotides not matched to a gene: 7. Germline CDR1 is MDHEN and CDR2 is SYDVKM. Here the CDR3 DNA reads TGTGCCAGCAGTTTAACCACGACAGGGTCAGAGACCCAGTACTTC. Its protein product is CASSLTTTGSETQYF.

The chain has TRBV4-2 and TRBJ2-7; TRBD1 agrees at 7 bases. Looked up from germline, CDR1 is LGHNA and CDR2 is YNFKEQ. CDR3 length: 15 amino acids. Trimming removed 3 bases from V and 3 bases from J; junction bases left unmatched: 8. Here the CDR3 reads CASSQIGQDSYEQYF. CDR3 nucleotide sequence: TGTGCCAGCAGCCAGATAGGACAGGACAGCTACGAGCAGTACTTC.

The chain links TRBV5-1 to TRBJ1-2; no clear D gene. CDR1 SGHRS and CDR2 YFSETQ come from the germline V gene. The germline V and J ends were trimmed by 2 bases and 8 bases, with 19 bases remaining between them. The CDR3 is made up of 15 amino acids. The CDR3 loop is CASSLGVDFGLGYTF. Written as DNA, the CDR3 is TGCGCCAGCAGCTTAGGTGTGGACTTCGGTCTGGGCTACACCTTC.

V gene TRBV5-1 combines with J gene TRBJ2-7; TRBD2 matches at 14 bases. V shed 4 bases, J shed 4 bases, and the junction held 13 bases outside the gene matches. Germline lookup yields CDR1 SGHRS and CDR2 YFSETQ. The CDR3 has 18 residues. CDR3 protein: CASSEGLAGVTRVYEQYF. The DNA for the CDR3 is TGCGCCAGCAGCGAGGGACTAGCGGGAGTTACGAGGGTGTACGAGCAGTACTTC.

The chain combines TRBV11-3 with TRBJ1-6; the D is unclear. Deletions cut 2 bases from V and 3 bases from J, with 8 bases between. This CDR3 region has 15 residues. Germline V gene data show CDR1 as SGHNT and CDR2 as YENEEA. CDR3 DNA: TGTGCCAGCAGCTTACCGGAACTCTATAATTCACCCCTCCACTTT. Amino acids: CASSLPELYNSPLHF.

Of note for this clone: At the DNA level, this CDR3 is encoded by other sequences in the same sample as well. The chain recombines TRBV6-5 with TRBJ1-1; the D is unclear. CDR3 length: 11 residues. Germline assignment: CDR1 MNHEY and CDR2 SVGAGI. V was pared by 7 bases and J by 1 base, with 4 bases between. The CDR3 coding sequence is TGTGCCAGCATGGGGAACACTGAAGCTTTCTTT. Protein: CASMGNTEAFF.

V is TRBV5-1 and J is TRBJ2-1, with unresolved D. Germline CDR1 SGHRS, CDR2 YFSETQ. This CDR3 comprises 15 residues. The V gene lost 3 bases and the J gene lost 5 bases, with 15 bases spanning the gap. The CDR3 DNA sequence: TGCGCCAGCAGCTCTACTCAACCCGGTAACAATGAGCAGTTCTTC. This sequence encodes CASSSTQPGNNEQFF.

The chain uses TRBV10-3 and TRBJ2-7, with 8 bases matching TRBD2. CDR3 length: 16 residues. V lost 4 bases to trimming and J lost 0 bases; unmatched junction nucleotides: 8. Per the germline V gene, CDR1 is ENHRY and CDR2 is SYGVKD. The CDR3 protein is CAISGITGGPSYEQYF. CDR3 in DNA: TGTGCCATCAGTGGGATTACGGGAGGGCCCTCCTACGAGCAGTACTTC.

The V and J genes are TRBV6-6 and TRBJ1-5; a possible D gene is TRBD1 (5 bases). Per the germline V gene, CDR1 is MNHNY and CDR2 is SVGAGI (reference sequence). There are 15 residues in the CDR3. V lost 2 bases and J lost 4, with 12 bases in between. CDR3 amino acids: CASSYGLGGNQPQHF. Here the CDR3 DNA reads TGTGCCAGCAGTTACGGTCTTGGGGGGAATCAGCCCCAGCATTTT.

This clone was seen once. J is TRBJ1-5 and V is TRBV28, with TRBD1 identical over 8 bases. Per the germline V gene, CDR1 is MDHEN and CDR2 is SYDVKM. Trimming cost V 11 bases and J 3 bases; bases outside gene matches: 6. The CDR3 is 13 amino acids. CDR3 coding DNA: TGTGCCGAGGCAGGGGGCACCAATCAGCCCCAGCATTTT. This codes for CAEAGGTNQPQHF. The whole variable domain, remainder taken from reference TRBV28 and TRBJ1-5, is DVKVTQSSRYLVKRTGEKVFLECVQDMDHENMFWYRQDPGLGLRLIYFSYDVKMKEKGDIPEGYSVSREKKERFSLILESASTNQTSMYLCAEAGGTNQPQHFGDGTRLSIL.

This CDR3 is CASSLTVADTEAFF. The DNA of the CDR3 is TGCGCCAGCAGCTTGACCGTCGCGGACACTGAAGCTTTCTTT. V usage is TRBV5-1 and J usage is TRBJ1-1; D not resolved. V was pared by 1 base and J by 3 bases, with 10 bases between. The germline gives CDR1 SGHRS, CDR2 YFSETQ. The CDR3 runs to 14 residues. The full variable domain, completed using reference TRBV5-1 and TRBJ1-1, is KAGVTQTPRYLIKTRGQQVTLSCSPISGHRSVSWYQQTPGQGLQFLFEYFSETQRNKGNFPGRFSGRQFSNSRSEMNVSTLELGDSALYLCASSLTVADTEAFFGQGTRLTVV.

CDR3 loop: CASSQDPGLNNEQFF. The DNA of the CDR3 is TGCGCCAGCAGCCAAGACCCCGGACTTAACAATGAGCAGTTCTTC. The chain joins TRBV4-3 to TRBJ2-1; maybe TRBD2 (5 bases). Germline V gene sequence: CDR1 LGHNA, CDR2 YSLEER. V lost 0 bases and J 5 bases, leaving 11 bases between the germline ends. There are 15 residues in the CDR3.

As DNA, the CDR3 is TGTGCCAGCAGCCCTCGGGGGACCATTCCGAACACTGAAGCTTTCTTT. It encodes CASSPRGTIPNTEAFF. V gene TRBV7-2 combines with J gene TRBJ1-1, with D possibly matching TRBD1 (5 bases). Germline-derived CDR1 and CDR2 are SGHTA and FQGNSA. With 5 bases removed from V and 1 base from J, the gap between germline ends came to 17 bases. This CDR3 has 16 amino acids.

The chain links TRBV6-5 to TRBJ2-3; tentatively, D is TRBD2 (7 bases). Germline-derived CDR1 and CDR2 are MNHEY and SVGAGI. There are 13 residues in the CDR3. V was shortened by 6 bases and J by 5 bases, with 12 bases between the two germline ends. The CDR3 coding sequence is TGTGCCAGCAGAACAGGGAGGGAAGATACGCAGTATTTT. It is translated as CASRTGREDTQYF.

The V and J genes are TRBV28 and TRBJ2-5; the D gene could be TRBD1 or TRBD2 (6 bases each). This CDR3 comprises 16 residues. Germline V CDR1 and CDR2: MDHEN, SYDVKM. V lost 8 bases, J lost 7 bases, and 26 bases lay in between. The DNA for the CDR3 is TGTGCCAGCGTGGGGGGCTCCCTAGGGACGGGGAGGACCCAGTACTTC. It is translated as CASVGGSLGTGRTQYF.

The CDR3 protein is CATRQGFENSPLHF. The CDR3 nucleotides are TGTGCCACACGACAGGGGTTCGAGAATTCACCCCTCCACTTT. The chain combines TRBV6-5 with TRBJ1-6; TRBD1 matches at 8 bases. The V segment lost 10 bases and the J segment 7 bases; nucleotides outside the gene matches: 9. The CDR3 runs 14 residues. The germline V gene encodes CDR1 MNHEY and CDR2 SVGAGI.

This clone was detected a few times. The same CDR3 is also encoded by other DNA sequences in this sample. This chain links TRBV18 with TRBJ2-2; D is unclear. Germline V lookup: CDR1 KGHSH, CDR2 LQKENI. The CDR3 has 12 residues. V shed 2 bases and J shed 3 bases, with 1 base lying between them. This CDR3 reads CASSPDTGELFF. The CDR3 region has the DNA TGTGCCAGCTCACCAGACACCGGGGAGCTGTTTTTT. Full variable domain (remainder filled in from reference TRBV18 and TRBJ2-2): NAGVMQNPRHLVRRRGQEARLRCSPMKGHSHVYWYRQLPEEGLKFMVYLQKENIIDESGMPKERFSAEFPKEGPSILRIQQVVRGDSAAYFCASSPDTGELFFGEGSRLTVL.

The chain recombines TRBV19 with TRBJ1-6, with a possible D match to TRBD1 (5 bases). Germline CDR1 reads LNHDA; CDR2 reads SQIVND (reference sequence). V was trimmed by 5 bases and J by 7 bases, leaving 12 bases between them. CDR3 length: 14 amino acids. Written as DNA, the CDR3 is TGTGCCAGTAGTTCTCGGGGGTTGAATTCACCCCTCCACTTT. Translating it yields CASSSRGLNSPLHF.

The gene calls are TRBV2 and TRBJ1-2; D uncertain. CDR3 length equals 14 residues. Germline assignment: CDR1 SNHLY and CDR2 FYNNEI. V shed 3 bases and J shed 1 base, with 9 bases lying between them. For the CDR3, the DNA is TGTGCCAGCAGTGATTCTAGGTATAACTATGGCTACACCTTC. Translating it yields CASSDSRYNYGYTF.

The gene calls are TRBV7-9 and TRBJ2-1; no clear D. The CDR3 extends over 13 amino acids. The germline CDR1 and CDR2 sequences are SEHNR and FQNEAQ (reference sequence). Trimming took 1 base from V and 7 from J, leaving 8 bases between them. CDR3 DNA: TGTGCCAGCAGCTTAGTTGCAGCAAATGAGCAGTTCTTC. This gives the protein CASSLVAANEQFF.

The J gene is TRBJ1-5, the V gene TRBV6-1; perhaps TRBD1 as D (6 bases). Germline-derived CDR1 and CDR2 are MNHNS and SASEGT. The CDR3 length is 13 residues. Trimming removed 7 bases from V and 6 bases from J, with 13 bases in between. The CDR3 nucleotides are TGTGCCAGCAATACAGGGCTTAGTCAGCCCCAGCATTTT. Its protein product is CASNTGLSQPQHF.

The genes are TRBV18 and TRBJ2-5; a weak D match, TRBD2 (6 bases). The germline gives CDR1 KGHSH, CDR2 LQKENI. Trimming left V 1 base short and J 4 bases short, with 10 bases between. The CDR3 totals 14 residues. The CDR3 sequence: CASSPHWRAETQYF. CDR3 coding DNA: TGTGCCAGCTCACCACATTGGAGGGCAGAGACCCAGTACTTC. The variable domain in full, completed from reference TRBV18 and TRBJ2-5, reads NAGVMQNPRHLVRRRGQEARLRCSPMKGHSHVYWYRQLPEEGLKFMVYLQKENIIDESGMPKERFSAEFPKEGPSILRIQQVVRGDSAAYFCASSPHWRAETQYFGPGTRLLVL.

The V and J genes are TRBV7-2 and TRBJ2-3; tentative D call: TRBD2 (6 bases). Germline V gene lookup returns CDR1 SGHTA and CDR2 FQGNSA. Between the trimmed V and J ends, which lost 1 base and 7 bases, there was a span of 9 bases. There are 13 residues in the CDR3. This CDR3 reads CASSLEAGYTQYF. CDR3 DNA: TGTGCCAGCAGCTTAGAAGCGGGCTATACGCAGTATTTT.